A single sample is the source of the 14 T cell receptor beta chains below, sequenced in a study of shared clonotypes between healthy human individuals. Some clones are missing from TCRdb's copy, which holds only in-frame ones; the method was immunoSEQ multiplex PCR. There are 2,500,000 or so clones in the sample; 93% occur only once, and 0.36% lies in the top ten. Sequencing input: naive CD4+ T cells from PBMCs. Subset described: CD45RA+ positively selected. Receptors originate from a man between 18 and 29 years old in good health. Some clones in this sample may be carry-over from other donors' samples.

The chain is built from TRBV6-1 and TRBJ2-6; maybe TRBD1 (6 bases). V dropped 4 bases and J dropped 2 bases, with 9 bases sitting between them. Germline V gene sequence: CDR1 MNHNS, CDR2 SASEGT. The CDR3 is made up of 15 amino acids. In DNA, the CDR3 is TGTGCCAGCAGTGCCACAGGGACTGGGGCCAACGTCCTGACTTTC. Translated: CASSATGTGANVLTF.

The CDR3 here is CASSILTGHPGELFF. CDR3 nucleotides: TGTGCCAGTAGTATCCTGACAGGGCATCCCGGGGAGCTGTTTTTT. This chain uses TRBV19 with TRBJ2-2, with TRBD1 matching over 7 bases. Trimming took 3 bases from V and 6 from J; bases not matched to a gene: 7. Germline V gives CDR1 LNHDA, CDR2 SQIVND (reference sequence). This CDR3 has 15 amino acids. The full variable domain, completed using reference TRBV19 and TRBJ2-2, is DGGITQSPKYLFRKEGQNVTLSCEQNLNHDAMYWYRQDPGQGLRLIYYSQIVNDFQKGDIAEGYSVSREKKESFPLTVTSAQKNPTAFYLCASSILTGHPGELFFGEGSRLTVL.

The chain links TRBV5-1 to TRBJ2-7; D remains unclear. The germline gives CDR1 SGHRS, CDR2 YFSETQ. The CDR3 runs to 15 residues. Trimming pared 0 bases from V and 0 bases from J, leaving 10 bases between. The CDR3 sequence: CASSLAATSSYEQYF. In DNA form, the CDR3 reads TGCGCCAGCAGCTTGGCAGCAACCAGCTCCTACGAGCAGTACTTC.

The chain is built from TRBV6-5 and TRBJ1-1; D may be TRBD1 (5 bases). The V and J ends lost 0 bases and 10 bases respectively, with 12 bases between them. The CDR3 runs 13 residues. Germline CDR1 and CDR2: MNHEY and SVGAGI. The CDR3 protein is CASSYSTGEGAFF. In nucleotides, the CDR3 is TGTGCCAGCAGTTACTCCACGGGGGAGGGAGCTTTCTTT.

The chain employs TRBV14 and TRBJ2-7; D tentatively fits TRBD1 or TRBD2 (7 bases each). The CDR3 totals 15 residues. V was clipped by 4 bases and J by 2 bases, with 15 bases between them. From germline, CDR1 is SGHDN and CDR2 FVKESK. The CDR3 sequence is CASSPGGALAYEQYF. The CDR3 region has the DNA TGTGCCAGCAGCCCAGGGGGGGCACTGGCCTACGAGCAGTACTTC.

The V and J genes are TRBV5-4 and TRBJ2-1, with 7 nucleotides matching TRBD2. Germline-derived CDR1 and CDR2 are SGHNT and YYREEE (reference sequence). The CDR3 covers 19 residues. Losses at the gene ends were 0 bases for V and 2 bases for J; bases not matched to a gene: 14. DNA for the CDR3: TGTGCCAGCAGCTTGGATTTGTGGGCGGGAGCTGACACCTACAATGAGCAGTTCTTC. It specifies CASSLDLWAGADTYNEQFF.

The V and J genes are TRBV7-6 and TRBJ2-1, with unresolved D. The CDR3 is 14 residues long. V lost 4 bases and J 6 bases, leaving 13 bases between the germline ends. CDR1 SGHVS and CDR2 FNYEAQ come from the germline V gene. DNA for the CDR3: TGTGCCAGCAGCTCTAAAGGGCCCCCCAATGAGCAGTTCTTC. This gives the protein CASSSKGPPNEQFF.

J is TRBJ1-4 and V is TRBV7-2; D is ambiguous. Germline CDR1 is SGHTA and CDR2 is FQGNSA. This CDR3 spans 15 amino acids. Between the trimmed V and J ends, which lost 2 bases and 5 bases, there was a span of 12 bases. CDR3: CASSLFSVPNEKLFF. The DNA for the CDR3 is TGTGCCAGCAGCTTATTTAGCGTCCCAAATGAAAAACTGTTTTTT.

This chain connects TRBV7-2 to TRBJ1-2; a weak D match, TRBD1 (6 bases). Per germline, CDR1 SGHTA and CDR2 FQGNSA. This CDR3 spans 13 amino acids. Trimming pared 3 bases from V and 8 bases from J, leaving 13 bases between. CDR3 protein: CASSFLTGRGYTF. CDR3 sequence (DNA): TGTGCCAGCAGCTTCCTGACAGGTCGAGGCTACACCTTC.

The rearrangement uses TRBV4-2 and TRBJ2-1, with 11 bases identical to TRBD2. With V trimmed by 3 bases and J by 9 bases, 10 bases remained unmatched. The CDR3 has 16 residues. CDR1 LGHNA and CDR2 YNFKEQ come from the germline V gene. The CDR3: CASSHPGLAVDGEQFF. Here the CDR3 DNA reads TGTGCCAGCAGCCACCCGGGACTAGCGGTCGATGGTGAGCAGTTCTTC.

The V gene is TRBV18, the J gene TRBJ2-1, with D possibly being TRBD1 or TRBD2 (5 bases each). From germline, CDR1 is KGHSH and CDR2 LQKENI. Between the trimmed V and J ends, which lost 1 base and 7 bases, there was a span of 23 bases. This CDR3 is 18 amino acids long. CDR3 in amino acids: CASSPRVGGAYPGNEQFF. CDR3 nucleotide sequence: TGTGCCAGCTCACCACGGGTTGGGGGAGCCTATCCGGGGAATGAGCAGTTCTTC.

This clone showed up just a few times. CDR3 in DNA: TGTGCCAGCAGTGCGACTAGCGGTGCCCTCGGTGAGCAGTTCTTC. Protein: CASSATSGALGEQFF. V and J are TRBV6-1 and TRBJ2-1, with TRBD2 matching over 9 bases. J was trimmed by 9 bases and V by 4 bases; bases with no gene match: 10. The CDR3 sequence is 15 residues long. CDR1 MNHNS and CDR2 SASEGT come from the germline V gene.

The V and J genes are TRBV7-4 and TRBJ1-5, with D possibly being TRBD1 (6 bases). Germline lookup yields CDR1 SGHVT and CDR2 SQSDAQ. The CDR3 covers 17 residues. Trimming took 8 bases from V and 4 from J, leaving 24 bases between them. CDR3 sequence (DNA): TGTGCCAGCGCTACAGAACAGGGTTCGCTTGCAAATCAGCCCCAGCATTTT. Residues: CASATEQGSLANQPQHF. Looking up the rest from reference TRBV7-4 and TRBJ1-5 gives the full variable domain: GAGVSQSPRYKVAKRGRDVALRCDSISGHVTLYWYRQTLGQGSEVLTYSQSDAQRDKSGRPSGRFSAERPERSVSTLKIQRTEQGDSAVYLCASATEQGSLANQPQHFGDGTRLSIL.

CDR3 protein: CASSSHRTYYTEAFF. CDR3 bases: TGTGCCAGCAGCTCCCATCGGACCTACTACACTGAAGCTTTCTTT. The rearrangement links TRBV7-9 to TRBJ1-1; D gene uncertain. The CDR3 consists of 15 residues. Per germline, CDR1 SEHNR and CDR2 FQNEAQ (reference sequence). Trimming took 4 bases from V and 3 from J, leaving 15 bases between them. Using reference TRBV7-9 and TRBJ1-1 for the parts outside the CDR3, the full variable domain is DTGVSQNPRHKITKRGQNVTFRCDPISEHNRLYWYRQTLGQGPEFLTYFQNEAQLEKSRLLSDRFSAERPKGSFSTLEIQRTEQGDSAMYLCASSSHRTYYTEAFFGQGTRLTVV.